Below, one T cell receptor (beta chain) is given with its context. Its antigen is still unknown. No base quality information exists; no much larger clone differs at one position. This entry comes from a study of T cells after yellow fever vaccination (dated by TCRdb to the late 2010s). Regarding the study in general: The SMART-Seq v4 Ultra Low Input RNA kit was used to prepare libraries from fractions with low cell numbers. Blood was drawn at multiple timepoints before and after primary and secondary immunization, with bulk PBMC replicates and cell subsets isolated. The cohort comprised two healthy male donors, one aged 18 to 30 and one aged 30 to 40 years. To follow T-cell clones before and after both primary and booster YFV17D yellow fever vaccination, bulk TCR alpha and beta repertoires underwent longitudinal sequencing.

For sequencing, an Illumina NovaSeq 6000 was employed. TCR cDNA was made using 5'RACE template switching, a step that added a universal primer site and unique molecular identifiers. cDNA synthesis was primed from both the TCR alpha and TCR beta constant segments. Two PCR steps were used to amplify libraries, with sample barcodes and sequencing adapters being added in the second step. Sequencing of libraries was performed on Illumina HiSeq 2500 (2x100 bp) or NovaSeq (2x150 bp). The authors' analysis ran thus. MIGEC handled demultiplexing of reads and collapsing into UMI consensus sequences, while MiXCR performed V(D)J alignment. Clonotypes responding to the vaccine were identified with edgeR on replicate PBMC samples, with the criteria of FDR below 0.01 and a log2 fold change above 5 up to day 15. Bulk clonotypes were assigned CD4 or CD8 identity according to which sequenced CD4 or CD8 repertoire held them at higher abundance. Starting from the raw public reads, TCRdb applied fastp trimming at Q25, assembled clones with MiXCR and retained in-frame beta chains. Rows with a matching CDR3 protein are joined into one entry that keeps the most common DNA and genes. The V and J calls here are based on TCRdb, not the publication. The sample profile shows approximately 330,000 distinct CDR3 sequences; approximately 4% of them were found once. The ten largest clones add up to 20% to 25% of the sample.

Here is what the overall study found, with its caveats: Because only two donors were included in the study, the extent to which the findings can be generalized is limited. Computational filtering was required because FACS-sorted repertoires could contain abundant contaminating clonotypes from the bulk population. A small share of clonotypes was detected in both CD4 and CD8 compartments, with the overlap likely arising from convergent recombination. Most clones expanded after primary vaccination (approximately 97% of CD4 and around 88% of CD8) were re-detected after the booster, suggesting that broad memory maintenance occurred. Compared with the primary T-cell response, the secondary T-cell response was weaker but faster, peaking on day 5 rather than day 15.

The sample's treatment or condition, from its label and the paper: live attenuated yellow fever vaccine strain. At every blood-draw timepoint, two biological replicates of bulk PBMCs were collected. A standard Ficoll-Paque protocol was used to isolate PBMCs from peripheral blood. TriZol was used to extract RNA from bulk PBMCs, CD4 and CD8 fractions, and dextramer-positive and dextramer-negative fractions. Taken from the germline V gene, the CDR1 and CDR2 loops are SGHRS and YFSETQ. From the cysteine through the phenylalanine, the CDR3 covers 16 amino acids. Only the CDR3 region is kept as DNA, spanning 48 bases read in frame from base 1. From V the trimming removes 4 bases and from J it removes 6 bases, while the gene matches leave 14 bases of the junction unaccounted for.

The rearranged chain carries TRBV5-1 and TRBJ1-2, and TRBD1 aligns with 8 junction nucleotides. This receptor was identified in a man between 18 and 35 years old who received the YFV17D yellow fever vaccine. Sequencing used PBMCs, obtained 5 days after the yellow fever booster vaccination. The CDR3 has the sequence CASSTNPGQGANGYTF. In nucleotides, the sequence is TGCGCCAGCAGCACTAATCCGGGCCAGGGGGCAAATGGCTACACCTTC.